One T cell receptor (beta chain) is described in this entry. Original processing notes: Amplifying reference gene primers gave estimates of nucleated cell counts. The method was immunoSEQ multiplex PCR; TCRdb's version includes in-frame clones alone and lacks a portion of them. V and J calls and clone size are those listed in that table; D and trimming were worked out from the DNA. Here the sample spans 200,000 or so clones, about 88% being singletons. Trimming took 10 bases from V and 6 from J, leaving 19 bases between them. From germline, CDR1 is MNHEY and CDR2 SVGAGI. This CDR3 region has 15 residues. This entry belongs to a study of blood T cell repertoires in COVID-19. Study in general: Researchers got acute and convalescent COVID-19 samples from the United States, Italy and Spain.

The gene calls are TRBV6-5 and TRBJ1-6, with D perhaps matching TRBD1 (6 bases). Sequences were obtained from peripheral blood. The TCR comes from a man aged 60 to 75 with acute or convalescent COVID-19. The CDR3 DNA is TGTGCCATTAGGGGGACCGGGGGGCCTAATTCACCCCTCCACTTT. As protein: CAIRGTGGPNSPLHF.